This is a list of T cell receptor beta chains from one sample in a study of shared clonotypes between healthy human individuals. Method: immunoSEQ multiplex PCR; TCRdb's copy keeps in-frame clones and lacks some. The sample carries over 850,000 clones, approximately 78% recorded once. Sequenced material: memory CD4+ T cells from PBMCs. The receptor set was obtained from a man aged 18 to 30 in good health. Some clones in this sample may be carry-over from other donors' samples. The CDR3 runs from the conserved cysteine through the conserved F or W. Each record gives: CDR3 DNA, CDR3 protein, D gene, clone size, V gene, J gene. A D gene is named only where the DNA matches it firmly. Clone size is given for some rows only: seen once, a few or many times, or a class if the clone is expanded.

TGTGCCAGTAGTATACGGCGGAACTATGGCTACACCTTC	CASSIRRNYGYTF	NA	NA	TRBV19	TRBJ1-2
TGTGCCAGCACCACCGGGACAGGGGATCAGCCCCAGCATTTT	CASTTGTGDQPQHF	TRBD1	NA	TRBV7-8	TRBJ1-5
TGTGCCAGCAGCGACAGGGGAAACACCATATATTTT	CASSDRGNTIYF	NA	many	TRBV2	TRBJ1-3
TGCGCCAGCAGTAAGGGCAGCGACTACTCAGATACGCAGTATTTT	CASSKGSDYSDTQYF	NA	NA	TRBV4-1	TRBJ2-3
TGTGCCAGCAGCTTGTTGTCCCGGTTCCAAGAGACCCAGTACTTC	CASSLLSRFQETQYF	NA	NA	TRBV5-4	TRBJ2-5
TGTGCCAGCTCACCCCCTACTAGCGGCACAGATACGCAGTATTTT	CASSPPTSGTDTQYF	TRBD2	few	TRBV18	TRBJ2-3
TGTGCCAGCCAGCGGAGCTCCTACAATGAGCAGTTCTTC	CASQRSSYNEQFF	NA	NA	TRBV7-2	TRBJ2-1
TGTGCCAGCAGCTCACCTCTTAATAAGGGTCCTCTCCAACAGTTCTTC	CASSSPLNKGPLQQFF	NA	NA	TRBV7-9	TRBJ2-1
TGCGCCAGCAGCTTGGATCCTAACGTGAACACTGAAGCTTTCTTT	CASSLDPNVNTEAFF	NA	few	TRBV5-1	TRBJ1-1
TGTGCCAGCAGCTTAGCCGACAGGGCCGGAAACACCATATATTTT	CASSLADRAGNTIYF	TRBD1	NA	TRBV7-8	TRBJ1-3
TGTGCCAGCTCAGAACAGGGGGCGTCCGGGGAGCTGTTTTTT	CASSEQGASGELFF	TRBD1	NA	TRBV18	TRBJ2-2
TGTGCCAGCAGCGTAGACGGGAACACTGAAGCTTTCTTT	CASSVDGNTEAFF	NA	few	TRBV9	TRBJ1-1
TGTGCCAGCAGTGCAGACTGGGGGGAGCTGTTTTTT	CASSADWGELFF	NA	NA	TRBV25-1	TRBJ2-2
TGTGCCACCGGCCGGGCAGATACGCAGTATTTT	CATGRADTQYF	NA	NA	TRBV28	TRBJ2-3
TGTGCCAGCAGCGACGCCCCGGGGCCCGAGCAGTACTTC	CASSDAPGPEQYF	NA	NA	TRBV7-3	TRBJ2-7
TGTGCCAGCAGTGACGGCCCCAACACTGAAGCTTTCTTT	CASSDGPNTEAFF	NA	NA	TRBV2	TRBJ1-1
TGTGCCAGCACCCAATTCAGGACAACTGAAGCTTTCTTT	CASTQFRTTEAFF	NA	NA	TRBV7-2	TRBJ1-1
TGTGCCAGCAGCGGTGTATTAGCGGGAGTCAGCAATGAGCAGTTCTTC	CASSGVLAGVSNEQFF	TRBD2	few	TRBV7-8	TRBJ2-1
TGTGCCAGCACTGGGGACAGGGGCAACGAGCAGTACTTC	CASTGDRGNEQYF	TRBD1	NA	TRBV2	TRBJ2-7
TGTGCCAGCAGCTTCCGGGACAGGGGACTATCCTACGAGCAGTACTTC	CASSFRDRGLSYEQYF	NA	once	TRBV21-1	TRBJ2-7
TGTGCCAGCAGCTTAGTTCGTGGGGCCGAGACCCAGTACTTC	CASSLVRGAETQYF	NA	NA	TRBV7-2	TRBJ2-5
TGTGCCAGCTCGCCTCAGCACGAGCAGTACTTC	CASSPQHEQYF	NA	NA	TRBV18	TRBJ2-7
TGTGCCAGCAGCTCGTCGACTAGCGGCAACTACGAGCAGTACTTC	CASSSSTSGNYEQYF	TRBD2	NA	TRBV7-9	TRBJ2-7
TGTGCCAGCAGTCCCCGCGGAGATGGGGCCCTTTATGGCTACACCTTC	CASSPRGDGALYGYTF	NA	NA	TRBV27	TRBJ1-2
TGCGCCAGCAGCACGAGTAGCGGGAGAAACACCGGGGAGCTGTTTTTT	CASSTSSGRNTGELFF	TRBD2	NA	TRBV5-1	TRBJ2-2
TGTGCCAGCAGCTTCGGAAGAACGAACACTGAAGCTTTCTTT	CASSFGRTNTEAFF	NA	NA	TRBV7-9	TRBJ1-1
TGTGCCAGCAGCCAGTACTCGGGGGGGCGCCGGGACGAGCAGTACTTC	CASSQYSGGRRDEQYF	TRBD2	NA	TRBV4-2	TRBJ2-7
TGCGCCAGCAGCCAAGGACTAGCAGGCAACACCGGGGAGCTGTTTTTT	CASSQGLAGNTGELFF	TRBD2	NA	TRBV4-1	TRBJ2-2
TGTGCCAGCAGCCCGGGGACGCAGACAACTAATGAAAAACTGTTTTTT	CASSPGTQTTNEKLFF	NA	NA	TRBV9	TRBJ1-4
TGTGCCAGCGGGCCCGACGCTATGTCCACCGGGGAGCTGTTTTTT	CASGPDAMSTGELFF	NA	NA	TRBV6-6	TRBJ2-2
TGCGCCAGCAGTCTCGCGTGGGGCGGCTACGAGCAGTACTTC	CASSLAWGGYEQYF	NA	NA	TRBV5-1	TRBJ2-7
TGTGCCAGCAGCTTAGGGGGCAGCTCAGGAGTGTACGAGCAGTACTTC	CASSLGGSSGVYEQYF	NA	NA	TRBV7-6	TRBJ2-7
TGTGCCAGCAGTGACCTCGACGACATAAGCAATCAGCCCCAGCATTTT	CASSDLDDISNQPQHF	NA	NA	TRBV27	TRBJ1-5
TGTGCCAGCAGTCTTGGGGGGGTCGAGCTGTTTTTT	CASSLGGVELFF	TRBD2	once	TRBV28	TRBJ2-2
TGCGCCAGCAGCCGCGGACAGCAAAACTCTGGGGCCAACGTCCTGACTTTC	CASSRGQQNSGANVLTF	NA	NA	TRBV4-1	TRBJ2-6
TGTGCCAGCAGCCGATGGGGGGCTGCATACGAGCAGTACTTC	CASSRWGAAYEQYF	NA	NA	TRBV7-9	TRBJ2-7
TGTGCCAGCTCACCACCGGGCTGGAAGTACGAGCAGTACTTC	CASSPPGWKYEQYF	NA	NA	TRBV18	TRBJ2-7
TGTGCCAGCAGCCAAGATAAGGTAGCGGGAGGGCTCGAGCAGTACTTC	CASSQDKVAGGLEQYF	TRBD2	NA	TRBV4-2	TRBJ2-7
TGTGCCAGCAGTTTATCACCAACCATCGCCTACGAGCAGTACTTC	CASSLSPTIAYEQYF	NA	NA	TRBV27	TRBJ2-7
TGTGCCAGCTCACCATCCAGGGTGGCCGACGAGCAGTACTTC	CASSPSRVADEQYF	NA	NA	TRBV18	TRBJ2-7
TGTGCCAGCAGTGCCTCTTTTTGGGGGCGGACTGAAGCTTTCTTT	CASSASFWGRTEAFF	NA	once	TRBV25-1	TRBJ1-1
TGCGCCAGCAGCTTACAGGGTGCCACCGGGGAGCTGTTTTTT	CASSLQGATGELFF	NA	NA	TRBV5-1	TRBJ2-2
TGCAGCGTTGTGGGGCGTTCCGGGGAGCTGTTTTTT	CSVVGRSGELFF	NA	NA	TRBV29-1	TRBJ2-2
TGTGCCAGCAGCTTAAAAGGGTCGGGGAGGGGAAATGAAAAACTGTTTTTT	CASSLKGSGRGNEKLFF	NA	NA	TRBV7-9	TRBJ1-4
TGTGCCAGCAAAGAGAGATTTTACTACGAGCAGTACTTC	CASKERFYYEQYF	NA	NA	TRBV2	TRBJ2-7
TGTGCCAGCAGCAGGGGACAGGGCGGGACTTTCTTT	CASSRGQGGTFF	TRBD1	NA	TRBV7-9	TRBJ1-1